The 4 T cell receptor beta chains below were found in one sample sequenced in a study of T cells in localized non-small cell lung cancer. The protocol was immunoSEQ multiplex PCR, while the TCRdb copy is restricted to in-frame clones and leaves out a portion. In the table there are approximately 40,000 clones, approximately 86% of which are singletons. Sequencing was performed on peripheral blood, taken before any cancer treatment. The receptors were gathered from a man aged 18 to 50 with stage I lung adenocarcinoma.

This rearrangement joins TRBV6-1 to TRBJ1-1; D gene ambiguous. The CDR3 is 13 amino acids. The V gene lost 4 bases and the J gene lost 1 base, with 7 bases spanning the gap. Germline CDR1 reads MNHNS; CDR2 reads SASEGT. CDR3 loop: CASSALRNTEAFF. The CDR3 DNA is TGTGCCAGCAGTGCGTTGAGGAACACTGAAGCTTTCTTT.

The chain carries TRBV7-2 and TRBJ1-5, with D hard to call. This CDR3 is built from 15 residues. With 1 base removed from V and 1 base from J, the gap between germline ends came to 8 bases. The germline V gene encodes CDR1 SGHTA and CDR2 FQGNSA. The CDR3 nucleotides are TGTGCCAGCAGCTTAGAGGCCGAGAGCAATCAGCCCCAGCATTTT. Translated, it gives CASSLEAESNQPQHF. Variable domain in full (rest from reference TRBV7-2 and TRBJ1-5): GAGVSQSPSNKVTEKGKDVELRCDPISGHTALYWYRQSLGQGLEFLIYFQGNSAPDKSGLPSDRFSAERTGGSVSTLTIQRTQQEDSAVYLCASSLEAESNQPQHFGDGTRLSIL.

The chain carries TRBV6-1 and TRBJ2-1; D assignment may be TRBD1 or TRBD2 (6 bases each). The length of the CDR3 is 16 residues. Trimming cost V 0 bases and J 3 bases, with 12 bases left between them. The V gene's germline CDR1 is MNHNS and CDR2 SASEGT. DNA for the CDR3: TGTGCCAGCAGTGAAGCTCGGGGGCGCGACTACAATGAGCAGTTCTTC. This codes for CASSEARGRDYNEQFF.

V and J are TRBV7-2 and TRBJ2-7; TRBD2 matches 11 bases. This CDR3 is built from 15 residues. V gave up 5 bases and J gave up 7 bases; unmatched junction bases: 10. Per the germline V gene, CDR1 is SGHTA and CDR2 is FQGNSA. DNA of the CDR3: TGTGCCAGCAGCATCTTAGCGGGGGGGCCGGGAGAGCAGTACTTC. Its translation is CASSILAGGPGEQYF.